This TCR beta chain was profiled in a study of metastatic and nonmetastatic thyroid tumors. About the study: The authors compared repertoires across blood and tumor or nodule tissue from malignant and benign thyroid patients.

Whole-study results and caveats: Benign nodules were reported to have significantly lower TCR beta diversity than malignant thyroid tumors, in blood and tumor.

Methods used by the authors: A classifier for distant metastasis in papillary thyroid cancer was constructed using CDR3 differences observed across clinicopathological groups. With MiXCR, TCRdb called clones anew from the PCR reads. In this record, the V and J calls reflect TCRdb's handling and not the investigators' own analysis. The sample has roughly 16,000 clones, about 29% seen once. V lost 5 bases and J lost 4, with 15 bases in between. CDR1 MNHNS and CDR2 SASEGT come from the germline V gene. The CDR3 is 15 residues long. No treatment of any kind had been given to any patient before thyroid surgery. There are many counts of this clone. Antigen unknown.

The sequence was collected from a male donor with papillary thyroid cancer or a benign thyroid nodule (not recorded which). Some clones in this sample may be carry-over from other donors' samples. V and J are TRBV6-1 and TRBJ1-5; D unresolved. Sample: tumor tissue. The CDR3 region has the DNA TGTGCCAGCAGTTTAAACCGCCATGAAAATCAGCCCCAGCATTTT. Its protein product is CASSLNRHENQPQHF.